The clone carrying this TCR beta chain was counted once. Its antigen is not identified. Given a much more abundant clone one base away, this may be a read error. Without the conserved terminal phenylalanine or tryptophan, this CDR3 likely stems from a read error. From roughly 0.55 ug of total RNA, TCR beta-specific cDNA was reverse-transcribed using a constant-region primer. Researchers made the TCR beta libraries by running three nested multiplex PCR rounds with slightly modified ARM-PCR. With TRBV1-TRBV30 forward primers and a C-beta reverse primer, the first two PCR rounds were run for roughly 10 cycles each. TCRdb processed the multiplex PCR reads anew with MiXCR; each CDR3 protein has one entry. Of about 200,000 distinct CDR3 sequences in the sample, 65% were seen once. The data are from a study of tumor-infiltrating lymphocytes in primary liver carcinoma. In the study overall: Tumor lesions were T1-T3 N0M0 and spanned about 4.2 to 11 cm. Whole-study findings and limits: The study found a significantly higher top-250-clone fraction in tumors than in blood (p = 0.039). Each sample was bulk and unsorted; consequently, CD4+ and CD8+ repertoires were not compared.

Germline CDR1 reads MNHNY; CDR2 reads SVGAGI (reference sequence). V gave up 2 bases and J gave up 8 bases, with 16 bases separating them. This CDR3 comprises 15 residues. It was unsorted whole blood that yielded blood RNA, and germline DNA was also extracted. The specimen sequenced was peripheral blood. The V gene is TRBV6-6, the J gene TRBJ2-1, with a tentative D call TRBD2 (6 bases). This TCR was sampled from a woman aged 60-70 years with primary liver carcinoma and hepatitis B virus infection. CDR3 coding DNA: TGTGCCAGCAGTTACCGGGACCGGAGGGTCGATGAGCAGTTCTTG. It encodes CASSYRDRRVDEQFL.